Following are 15 T cell receptor beta chains from one sample sequenced in a study of cytomegalovirus exposure and HLA in healthy donors. Primers for the PCR totalled 60 Vbeta and 13 Jbeta. Method: immunoSEQ multiplex PCR; TCRdb's copy keeps in-frame clones and lacks some. The table has about 300,000 clones, more than 80% seen once. The sequenced sample was PBMCs. These receptors were taken from a man aged 40-50 years in good health and CMV-seropositive.

The CDR3 coding sequence is TGTGCCAGCAGCGTAGGTCAGGGGGCGAACGAGCAGTACTTC. It encodes CASSVGQGANEQYF. J is TRBJ2-7 and V is TRBV9; TRBD1 agrees at 8 bases. Germline CDR1 is SGDLS and CDR2 is YYNGEE. The CDR3 is 14 residues long. V lost 0 bases to trimming and J lost 5 bases; unmatched junction nucleotides: 4.

V is TRBV27 and J is TRBJ2-5, with TRBD2 matching over 11 bases. The CDR3 length is 15 residues. The germline gives CDR1 MNHEY, CDR2 SMNVEV (reference sequence). The J segment lost 4 bases and the V segment lost 0 bases, leaving 1 base of the junction unmatched. The CDR3 DNA follows: TGTGCCAGCAGTTTATCTAGCGGGAGGGGAGAGACCCAGTACTTC. Translation gives CASSLSSGRGETQYF.

CDR3 sequence: CASSHRGSTNEKLFF. In nucleotides, the CDR3 is TGTGCCAGCAGTCATAGGGGGTCAACTAATGAAAAACTGTTTTTT. This rearrangement joins TRBV28 to TRBJ1-4; D is perhaps TRBD1 (6 bases). CDR3 length equals 15 residues. Trimming removed 5 bases from V and 0 bases from J, with 10 bases in between. Germline CDR1 and CDR2: MDHEN and SYDVKM. Full variable domain (rest looked up from reference TRBV28 and TRBJ1-4): DVKVTQSSRYLVKRTGEKVFLECVQDMDHENMFWYRQDPGLGLRLIYFSYDVKMKEKGDIPEGYSVSREKKERFSLILESASTNQTSMYLCASSHRGSTNEKLFFGSGTQLSVL.

This chain links TRBV11-3 with TRBJ2-2, with TRBD2 identical over 9 bases. V lost 1 base, J lost 4 bases, and 7 bases stayed unmatched. This CDR3 contains 17 residues. Germline V CDR1 and CDR2: SGHNT, YENEEA. The CDR3 here is CASSLVFAGGSTGELFF. The DNA of the CDR3 is TGTGCCAGCAGCTTAGTGTTTGCGGGAGGGAGCACCGGGGAGCTGTTTTTT.

The chain is built from TRBV29-1 and TRBJ2-1, with D possibly being TRBD1 (6 bases). The germline CDR1 and CDR2 sequences are SQVTM and ANQGSEA. This CDR3 contains 12 residues. V lost 5 bases and J 7 bases, leaving 12 bases between the germline ends. Here the CDR3 reads CSVTHRANEQFF. The CDR3 nucleotides read TGCAGCGTTACGCACAGGGCTAATGAGCAGTTCTTC.

The genes are TRBV7-2 and TRBJ1-4; the D gene is possibly TRBD1 (5 bases). V shed 7 bases and J shed 0 bases, with 12 bases lying between them. The CDR3 is made up of 15 amino acids. Germline V gene sequence: CDR1 SGHTA, CDR2 FQGNSA. The CDR3 loop reads CASTDSFATNEKLFF. CDR3 sequence (DNA): TGTGCCAGCACCGACAGCTTTGCAACTAATGAAAAACTGTTTTTT.

The chain couples TRBV6-5 to TRBJ2-5; TRBD1 matches at 10 bases. The ends lost 2 bases at V and 4 bases at J; junction bases unmatched: 1. This CDR3 comprises 14 residues. Germline-derived CDR1 and CDR2 are MNHEY and SVGAGI. Here the CDR3 DNA reads TGTGCCAGCAGTTACGGGACAGGGGTAGAGACCCAGTACTTC. Translating it yields CASSYGTGVETQYF.

This CDR3 is CASSWGQLNEKLFF. The CDR3 bases are TGTGCCAGCAGCTGGGGACAGCTTAATGAAAAACTGTTTTTT. J is TRBJ1-4 and V is TRBV28, with 7 bases fitting TRBD1. V trimming: 6 bases; J trimming: 4 bases; junction bases outside the gene matches: 5. The CDR3 runs to 14 residues. Germline CDR1 reads MDHEN; CDR2 reads SYDVKM.

The rearrangement joins TRBV19 to TRBJ2-7; 8 nucleotides align to TRBD1. Losses at the gene ends were 3 bases for V and 2 bases for J; bases not matched to a gene: 9. Germline V gene sequence: CDR1 LNHDA, CDR2 SQIVND (reference sequence). The CDR3 covers 16 residues. As DNA, the CDR3 is TGTGCCAGTAGTATGATGACAGGGGCTTACACCTACGAGCAGTACTTC. Protein product: CASSMMTGAYTYEQYF.

The chain joins TRBV10-3 to TRBJ2-6; D call uncertain. The V and J ends lost 6 bases and 0 bases respectively, with 9 bases between them. The germline V gene has CDR1 ENHRY and CDR2 SYGVKD. The length of the CDR3 is 15 residues. CDR3 DNA: TGTGCCATCAGCCCAGGCAGCTCTGGGGCCAACGTCCTGACTTTC. It codes for CAISPGSSGANVLTF.

The chain employs TRBV6-6 and TRBJ2-1, with D possibly matching TRBD2 (7 bases). Germline assignment: CDR1 MNHNY and CDR2 SVGAGI (reference sequence). The germline V and J ends were trimmed by 6 bases and 4 bases, with 19 bases remaining between them. The CDR3 sequence is 16 residues long. CDR3 bases: TGTGCCAGCAGATTACCCCCGGGGGGCGCATACAATGAGCAGTTCTTC. This encodes CASRLPPGGAYNEQFF.

This sequence joins TRBV6-1 and TRBJ2-1, with 8 nucleotides matching TRBD1. In germline, CDR1 is MNHNS, CDR2 SASEGT. V dropped 2 bases and J dropped 5; count of bases not matched to a gene: 8. The CDR3 loop spans 16 amino acids. CDR3 residues: CASSERRTGYDNEQFF. The CDR3 DNA sequence: TGTGCCAGCAGTGAAAGGAGGACAGGGTATGACAATGAGCAGTTCTTC.

The V call is TRBV5-6, the J call TRBJ2-7; D is ambiguous. CDR1 and CDR2 (germline): SGHDT, YYEEEE. Trimming pared 6 bases from V and 0 bases from J, leaving 16 bases between. This CDR3 contains 15 residues. This chain's CDR3 is CASTFRAGYSYEQYF. CDR3 nucleotides: TGTGCCAGCACCTTTCGAGCAGGCTACTCCTACGAGCAGTACTTC.

The CDR3 sequence is CASSPFTVYYSNQPQHF. In DNA form, the CDR3 reads TGTGCCAGCAGCCCTTTTACCGTATACTATAGCAATCAGCCCCAGCATTTT. The chain is built from TRBV28 and TRBJ1-5, with unresolved D. V lost 6 bases and J 0 bases, leaving 18 bases between the germline ends. The V gene's germline CDR1 is MDHEN and CDR2 SYDVKM. The CDR3 is 17 amino acids.

The chain carries TRBV5-1 and TRBJ2-5; 10 positions agree with TRBD2. Matching the DNA end better, TRBJ2-7 makes the J call doubtful. The CDR3 sequence is 15 residues long. Looked up from germline, CDR1 is SGHRS and CDR2 is YFSETQ. CDR3 sequence: CASSLQLAGLYEQYF. As DNA, the CDR3 is TGCGCCAGCAGCTTGCAACTAGCGGGGCTCTACGAGCAGTACTTC.